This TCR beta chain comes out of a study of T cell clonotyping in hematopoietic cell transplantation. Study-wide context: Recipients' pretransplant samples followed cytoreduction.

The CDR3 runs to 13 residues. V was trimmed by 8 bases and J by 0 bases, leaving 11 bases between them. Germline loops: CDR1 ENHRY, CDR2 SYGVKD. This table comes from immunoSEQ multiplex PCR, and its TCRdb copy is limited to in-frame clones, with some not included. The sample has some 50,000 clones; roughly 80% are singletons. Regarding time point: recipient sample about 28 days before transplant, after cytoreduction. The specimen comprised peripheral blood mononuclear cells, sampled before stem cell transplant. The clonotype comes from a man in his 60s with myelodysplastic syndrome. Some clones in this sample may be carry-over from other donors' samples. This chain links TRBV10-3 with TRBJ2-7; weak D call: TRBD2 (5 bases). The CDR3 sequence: CAIVDGVSYEQYF. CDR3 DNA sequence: TGTGCCATCGTTGACGGGGTCTCCTACGAGCAGTACTTC.